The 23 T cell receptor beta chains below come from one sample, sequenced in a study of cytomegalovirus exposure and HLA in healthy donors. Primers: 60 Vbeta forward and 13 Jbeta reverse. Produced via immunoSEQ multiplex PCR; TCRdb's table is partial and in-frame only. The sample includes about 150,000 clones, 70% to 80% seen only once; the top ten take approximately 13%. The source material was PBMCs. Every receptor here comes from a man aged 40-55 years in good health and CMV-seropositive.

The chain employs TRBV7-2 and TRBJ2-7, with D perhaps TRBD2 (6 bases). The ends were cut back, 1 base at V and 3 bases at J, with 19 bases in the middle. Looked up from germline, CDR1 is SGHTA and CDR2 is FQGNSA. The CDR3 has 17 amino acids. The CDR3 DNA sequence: TGTGCCAGCAGCTTAGGCCTGGGGGAGTGGGAGGACTACGAGCAGTACTTC. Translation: CASSLGLGEWEDYEQYF.

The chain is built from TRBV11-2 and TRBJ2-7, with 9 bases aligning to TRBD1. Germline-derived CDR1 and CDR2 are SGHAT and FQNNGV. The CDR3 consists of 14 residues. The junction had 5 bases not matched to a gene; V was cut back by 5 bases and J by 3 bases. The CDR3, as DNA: TGTGCCAGCAGCCGACGACAGGGGGACTACGAGCAGTACTTC. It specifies CASSRRQGDYEQYF.

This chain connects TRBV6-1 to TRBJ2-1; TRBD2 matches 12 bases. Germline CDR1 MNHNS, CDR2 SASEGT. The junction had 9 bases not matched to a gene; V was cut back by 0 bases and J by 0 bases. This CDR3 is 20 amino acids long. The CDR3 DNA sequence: TGTGCCAGCAGTGAAGCACAGGGACTAGCGGGCCCCAGCTCCTACAATGAGCAGTTCTTC. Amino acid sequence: CASSEAQGLAGPSSYNEQFF.

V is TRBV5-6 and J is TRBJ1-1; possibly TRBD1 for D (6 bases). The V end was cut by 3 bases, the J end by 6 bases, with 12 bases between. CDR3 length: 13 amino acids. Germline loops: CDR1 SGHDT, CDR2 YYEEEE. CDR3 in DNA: TGTGCCAGCAGCTCCGGGGGGCCTGCTGAAGCTTTCTTT. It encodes CASSSGGPAEAFF. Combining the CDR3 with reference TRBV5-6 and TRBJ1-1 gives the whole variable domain DAGVTQSPTHLIKTRGQQVTLRCSPKSGHDTVSWYQQALGQGPQFIFQYYEEEERQRGNFPDRFSGHQFPNYSSELNVNALLLGDSALYLCASSSGGPAEAFFGQGTRLTVV.

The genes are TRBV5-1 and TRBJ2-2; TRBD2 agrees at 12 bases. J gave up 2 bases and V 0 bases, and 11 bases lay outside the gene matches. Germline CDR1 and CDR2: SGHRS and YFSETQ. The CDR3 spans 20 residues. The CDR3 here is CASSLEARLAGVSNTGELFF. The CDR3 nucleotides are TGCGCCAGCAGCTTGGAAGCCAGACTAGCGGGAGTATCAAACACCGGGGAGCTGTTTTTT.

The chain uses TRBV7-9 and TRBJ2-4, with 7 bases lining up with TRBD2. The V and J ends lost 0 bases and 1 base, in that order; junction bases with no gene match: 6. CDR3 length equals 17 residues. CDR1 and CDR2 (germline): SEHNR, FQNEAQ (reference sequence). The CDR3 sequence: CASSLAYAGAAKNIQYF. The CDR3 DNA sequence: TGTGCCAGCAGCTTAGCGTACGCGGGAGCGGCCAAAAACATTCAGTACTTC.

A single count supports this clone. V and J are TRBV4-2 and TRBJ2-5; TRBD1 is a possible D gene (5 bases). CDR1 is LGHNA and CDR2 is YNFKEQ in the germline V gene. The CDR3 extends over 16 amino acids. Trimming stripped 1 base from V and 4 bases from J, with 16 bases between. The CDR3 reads CASSQGGGGQGETQYF. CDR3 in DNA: TGTGCCAGCAGCCAAGGGGGCGGTGGGCAAGGAGAGACCCAGTACTTC.

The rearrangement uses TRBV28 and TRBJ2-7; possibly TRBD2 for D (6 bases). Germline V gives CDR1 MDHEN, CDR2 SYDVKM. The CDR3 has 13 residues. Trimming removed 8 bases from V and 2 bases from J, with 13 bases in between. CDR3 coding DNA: TGTGCCAGCGGAGAAGGGGAGGCCTACGAGCAGTACTTC. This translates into CASGEGEAYEQYF.

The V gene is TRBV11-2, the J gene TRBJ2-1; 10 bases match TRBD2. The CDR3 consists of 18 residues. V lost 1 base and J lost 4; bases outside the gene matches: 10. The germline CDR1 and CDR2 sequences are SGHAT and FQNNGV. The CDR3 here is CASSLGPLAGDRYNEQFF. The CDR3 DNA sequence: TGTGCCAGCAGCTTAGGTCCCCTAGCGGGAGACAGGTACAATGAGCAGTTCTTC.

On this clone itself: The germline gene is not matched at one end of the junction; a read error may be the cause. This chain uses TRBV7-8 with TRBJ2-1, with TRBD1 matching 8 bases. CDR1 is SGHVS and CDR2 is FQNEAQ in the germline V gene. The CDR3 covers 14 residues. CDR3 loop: CVSSLWTGHNEQFF. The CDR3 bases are TGTGTCAGCAGCTTGTGGACAGGGCACAATGAGCAGTTCTTC.

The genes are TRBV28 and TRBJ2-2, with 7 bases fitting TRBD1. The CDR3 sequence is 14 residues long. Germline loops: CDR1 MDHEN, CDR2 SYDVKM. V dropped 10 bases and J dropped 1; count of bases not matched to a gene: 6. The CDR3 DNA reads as TGTGCCATTAGAACAGGGGAGAACACCGGGGAGCTGTTTTTT. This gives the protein CAIRTGENTGELFF.

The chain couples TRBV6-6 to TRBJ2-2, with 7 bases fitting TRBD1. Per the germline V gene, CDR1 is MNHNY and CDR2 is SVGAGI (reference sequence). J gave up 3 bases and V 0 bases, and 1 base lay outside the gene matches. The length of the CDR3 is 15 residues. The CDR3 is CASSYSTGHTGELFF. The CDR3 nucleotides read TGTGCCAGCAGTTACTCGACAGGGCACACCGGGGAGCTGTTTTTT.

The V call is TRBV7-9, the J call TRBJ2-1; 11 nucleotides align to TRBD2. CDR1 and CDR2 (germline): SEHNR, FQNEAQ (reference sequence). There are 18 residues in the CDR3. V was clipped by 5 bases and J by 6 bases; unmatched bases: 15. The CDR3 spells CASSVYLVLAGVGNEQFF. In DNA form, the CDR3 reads TGTGCCAGCAGCGTATACCTAGTACTAGCGGGAGTCGGCAATGAGCAGTTCTTC.

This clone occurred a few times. The CDR3 DNA follows: TGTGCCTGGAGTACAGGGAACTATGGCTACACCTTC. Translation gives CAWSTGNYGYTF. The chain employs TRBV30 and TRBJ1-2, with D maybe TRBD1 (6 bases). The germline gives CDR1 GTSNPN, CDR2 SVGIG (reference sequence). The CDR3 is 12 amino acids. The ends were cut back, 2 bases at V and 2 bases at J, with 6 bases in the middle.

The CDR3: CASSQISRTTPGGYTF. CDR3 coding DNA: TGTGCCAGCAGCCAAATCTCCCGGACTACCCCGGGTGGCTACACCTTC. The chain employs TRBV7-2 and TRBJ1-2; D is ambiguous. CDR3 size: 16 residues. V lost 5 bases and J lost 7, with 23 bases in between. In germline, CDR1 is SGHTA, CDR2 FQGNSA.

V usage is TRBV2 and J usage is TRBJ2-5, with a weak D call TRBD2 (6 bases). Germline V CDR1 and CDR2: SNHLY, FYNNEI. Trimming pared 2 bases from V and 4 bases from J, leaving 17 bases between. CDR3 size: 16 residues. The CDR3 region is CASSERVRGLRETQYF. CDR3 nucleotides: TGTGCCAGCAGTGAAAGAGTGCGGGGTTTGAGAGAGACCCAGTACTTC.

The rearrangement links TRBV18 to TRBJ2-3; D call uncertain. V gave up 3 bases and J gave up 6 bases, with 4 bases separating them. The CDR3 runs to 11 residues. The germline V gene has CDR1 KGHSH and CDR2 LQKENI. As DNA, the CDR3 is TGTGCCAGCTCACCGGCCGATACGCAGTATTTT. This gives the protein CASSPADTQYF.

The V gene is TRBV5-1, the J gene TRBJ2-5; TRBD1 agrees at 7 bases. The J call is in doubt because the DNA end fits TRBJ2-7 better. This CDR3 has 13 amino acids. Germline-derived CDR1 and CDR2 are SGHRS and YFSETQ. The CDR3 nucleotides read TGCGCCAGCAGCTCCGACAGGGTTACCGAGCAGTACTTC. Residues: CASSSDRVTEQYF.

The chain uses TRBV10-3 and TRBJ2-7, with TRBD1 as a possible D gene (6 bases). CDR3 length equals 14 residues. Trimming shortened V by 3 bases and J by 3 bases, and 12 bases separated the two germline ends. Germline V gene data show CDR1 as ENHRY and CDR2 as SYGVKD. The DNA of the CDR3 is TGTGCCATCAGTGAAGGGGGACGGAACTACGAGCAGTACTTC. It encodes CAISEGGRNYEQYF.

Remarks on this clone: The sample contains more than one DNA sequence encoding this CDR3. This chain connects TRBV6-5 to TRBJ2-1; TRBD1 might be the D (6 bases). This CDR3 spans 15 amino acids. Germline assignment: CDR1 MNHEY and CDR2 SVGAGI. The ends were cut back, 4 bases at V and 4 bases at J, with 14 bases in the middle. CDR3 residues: CASSSGTSEYNEQFF. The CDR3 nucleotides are TGTGCCAGCAGTTCCGGGACATCCGAGTACAATGAGCAGTTCTTC.

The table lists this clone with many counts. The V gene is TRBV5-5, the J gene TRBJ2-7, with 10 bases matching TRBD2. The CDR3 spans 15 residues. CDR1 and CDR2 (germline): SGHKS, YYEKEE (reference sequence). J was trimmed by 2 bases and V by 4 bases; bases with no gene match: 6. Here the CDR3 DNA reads TGTGCCAGCAGCCTACGACTAGCGGGTGCCTACGAGCAGTACTTC. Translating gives CASSLRLAGAYEQYF.

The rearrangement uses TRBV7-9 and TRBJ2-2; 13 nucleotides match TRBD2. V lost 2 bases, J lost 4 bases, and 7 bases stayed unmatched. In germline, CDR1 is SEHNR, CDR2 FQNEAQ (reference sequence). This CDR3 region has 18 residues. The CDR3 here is CASSLPGTSGAGTGELFF. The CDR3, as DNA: TGTGCCAGCAGCTTACCCGGGACTAGCGGGGCCGGCACCGGGGAGCTGTTTTTT. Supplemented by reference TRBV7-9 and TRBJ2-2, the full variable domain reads DTGVSQNPRHKITKRGQNVTFRCDPISEHNRLYWYRQTLGQGPEFLTYFQNEAQLEKSRLLSDRFSAERPKGSFSTLEIQRTEQGDSAMYLCASSLPGTSGAGTGELFFGEGSRLTVL.

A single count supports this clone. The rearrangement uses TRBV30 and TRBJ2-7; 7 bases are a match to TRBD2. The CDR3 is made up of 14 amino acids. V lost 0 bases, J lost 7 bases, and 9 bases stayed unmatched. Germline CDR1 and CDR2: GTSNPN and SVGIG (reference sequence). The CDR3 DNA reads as TGTGCCTGGAGTGTTGGGGGAGGGCTAAGGGAGCAGTACTTC. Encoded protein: CAWSVGGGLREQYF. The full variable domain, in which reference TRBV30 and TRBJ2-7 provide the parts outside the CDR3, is SQTIHQWPATLVQPVGSPLSLECTVEGTSNPNLYWYRQAAGRGLQLLFYSVGIGQISSEVPQNLSASRPQDRQFILSSKKLLLSDSGFYLCAWSVGGGLREQYFGPGTRLTVT.